What follows are 22 T cell receptor beta chains derived from one specimen sequenced in a study of blood T cell dynamics during melanoma immunotherapy (TCRdb year 2020). Receptor amplification or capture employed the immunoSEQ multiplex PCR assay. TCRdb holds this immuneACCESS table with in-frame rearrangements only. Some clones are missing; in checked studies, unresolved V genes explain under half, and the rest has no known cause. The sample table lists around 20,000 clones, roughly 89% of them with a count of one. The ten largest clonotypes hold approximately 1.2% of the sample. What the time point label conveys for this sample: pre-treatment baseline. Sequences were derived from blood, sampled from a patient treated with checkpoint blockade. These receptors were obtained from a human donor with melanoma.

The chain joins TRBV12-2 to TRBJ2-1; the table's D call, TRBD2, was not checked against the DNA. TRBV12-2 has pseudogene status. CDR3 length: 16 amino acids. CDR3 bases: TGTGCAAGTCGCTTAGGGGAGGGAGGGCAGAACAATGAGCAGTTCTTC. It translates to CASRLGEGGQNNEQFF.

The rearrangement links TRBV5-4 to TRBJ1-2, with 8 nucleotides matching TRBD1. Germline loops: CDR1 SGHNT, CDR2 YYREEE (reference sequence). J gave up 4 bases and V 1 base, and 6 bases lay outside the gene matches. This CDR3 is 15 amino acids long. The CDR3 protein is CASSLPRTGSYGYTF. In DNA form, the CDR3 reads TGTGCCAGCAGCTTGCCAAGGACAGGGTCCTATGGCTACACCTTC.

The chain couples TRBV27 to TRBJ1-5, with 7 bases matching TRBD1. This CDR3 is built from 15 residues. The V gene's germline CDR1 is MNHEY and CDR2 SMNVEV (reference sequence). V lost 8 bases to trimming and J lost 1 base; unmatched junction nucleotides: 8. CDR3 sequence (DNA): TGTGCCAGCGGTCTAGAACAGGGGAGCAATCAGCCCCAGCATTTT. Encoded protein: CASGLEQGSNQPQHF.

CDR3 DNA: TGTGCCAGCAGTTACTTTCAGAACACTGAAGCTTTCTTT. It translates to CASSYFQNTEAFF. V is TRBV6-5 and J is TRBJ1-1; D gene uncertain. CDR1 and CDR2 (germline): MNHEY, SVGAGI. Trimming took 1 base from V and 1 from J, leaving 4 bases between them. The CDR3 has 13 amino acids.

This clone was seen only once. The chain joins TRBV27 to TRBJ2-7, with TRBD2 matching 10 bases. Germline CDR1 reads MNHEY; CDR2 reads SMNVEV (reference sequence). CDR3 size: 16 residues. V lost 5 bases, J lost 0 bases, and 7 bases stayed unmatched. The CDR3 sequence is CASSEQLAGSSYEQYF. The DNA for the CDR3 is TGTGCCAGCAGTGAACAACTAGCGGGGAGCTCCTACGAGCAGTACTTC.

This rearrangement joins TRBV2 to TRBJ2-7; 9 bases line up with TRBD2. V shed 6 bases and J 6 bases; nucleotides not matched to a gene: 9. The CDR3 runs to 14 residues. CDR1 and CDR2 (germline): SNHLY, FYNNEI. The CDR3, as DNA: TGTGCCAGCAGCGGGGGGACTAGCCGGTCCGAGCAGTACTTC. Its translation: CASSGGTSRSEQYF.

The chain recombines TRBV27 with TRBJ1-4; 7 positions agree with TRBD1. The V segment lost 5 bases and the J segment 8 bases; nucleotides outside the gene matches: 8. This CDR3 spans 14 amino acids. CDR1 is MNHEY and CDR2 is SMNVEV in the germline V gene (reference sequence). The CDR3 DNA reads TGTGCCAGCAGTCCCCGACAGGGTATCGAAAAACTGTTTTTT. It translates to CASSPRQGIEKLFF.

V is TRBV10-3 and J is TRBJ2-5; TRBD2 aligns across 13 bases. TRBJ2-7 explains the end of the DNA better; the J call may be wrong. This CDR3 region has 16 residues. Germline V lookup: CDR1 ENHRY, CDR2 SYGVKD. CDR3 in amino acids: CAISLVQGLAGNEQYF. Written as DNA, the CDR3 is TGTGCCATCAGTCTCGTTCAGGGACTAGCGGGAAACGAGCAGTACTTC.

The V gene is TRBV6-6, the J gene TRBJ2-7; D possibly corresponds to TRBD1 (5 bases). The germline CDR1 and CDR2 sequences are MNHNY and SVGAGI (reference sequence). V was shortened by 10 bases and J by 7 bases, with 26 bases between the two germline ends. The CDR3 contains 15 residues. The CDR3 here is CATQPEVPYRREQYF. The CDR3 DNA sequence: TGTGCCACCCAACCGGAAGTCCCCTACAGGCGGGAGCAGTACTTC.

CDR3 amino acids: CASSNRAGAGDYGYTF. CDR3 coding DNA: TGTGCCAGCAGTAACAGGGCAGGGGCAGGGGACTATGGCTACACCTTC. The J gene is TRBJ1-2, the V gene TRBV6-6, with TRBD1 as a possible D gene (6 bases). V lost 5 bases and J 3 bases, leaving 19 bases between the germline ends. CDR3 length equals 16 residues. Germline assignment: CDR1 MNHNY and CDR2 SVGAGI (reference sequence).

The V and J genes are TRBV5-5 and TRBJ2-2; 10 bases align to TRBD2. Unmatched junction bases numbered 12, after V lost 4 bases and J lost 6 bases. The germline V gene has CDR1 SGHKS and CDR2 YYEKEE (reference sequence). This CDR3 contains 17 residues. The CDR3, as DNA: TGTGCCAGCAGCCCATATAACTCCGGGACTAGCGCCGGGGAGCTGTTTTTT. This codes for CASSPYNSGTSAGELFF. Looking up the rest from reference TRBV5-5 and TRBJ2-2 gives the full variable domain: DAGVTQSPTHLIKTRGQQVTLRCSPISGHKSVSWYQQVLGQGPQFIFQYYEKEERGRGNFPDRFSARQFPNYSSELNVNALLLGDSALYLCASSPYNSGTSAGELFFGEGSRLTVL.

J is TRBJ2-7 and V is TRBV21-1; TRBD1 is taken as the D call from the table, unchecked against the DNA. TRBV21-1 is a documented pseudogene. The CDR3 is 16 residues long. CDR3 loop: CASSKLRDTYTYEQYF. The DNA of the CDR3 is TGTGCCAGCAGCAAGCTCCGGGACACCTACACTTACGAGCAGTACTTC.

V usage is TRBV5-1 and J usage is TRBJ1-2; possible D gene TRBD1, 6 bases. Trimming took off 4 bases at V and 0 bases at J, with 10 bases between the two ends. This CDR3 spans 14 amino acids. Per germline, CDR1 SGHRS and CDR2 YFSETQ. CDR3 bases: TGCGCCAGCAGCCAAGGACAGTCTAACTATGGCTACACCTTC. This codes for CASSQGQSNYGYTF.

The CDR3 is CASLQVGGPQNEQFF. CDR3 DNA sequence: TGTGCCAGCCTACAGGTGGGAGGGCCTCAAAATGAGCAGTTCTTC. The V and J genes are TRBV2 and TRBJ2-1; 7 bases fit TRBD2. Losses at the gene ends were 8 bases for V and 7 bases for J; bases not matched to a gene: 14. CDR1 is SNHLY and CDR2 is FYNNEI in the germline V gene. The CDR3 runs 15 residues.

This chain links TRBV6-6 with TRBJ2-2; 8 nucleotides align to TRBD2. This CDR3 is 15 amino acids long. V shed 8 bases and J 6 bases; nucleotides not matched to a gene: 11. Germline V CDR1 and CDR2: MNHNY, SVGAGI (reference sequence). In DNA, the CDR3 is TGTGCCAGCGGATTGACGGGGGGGCCTTCCGGGGAGCTGTTTTTT. As protein: CASGLTGGPSGELFF.

The chain has TRBV7-8 and TRBJ1-2; D is unresolved. The CDR3 spans 15 residues. The V gene lost 5 bases and the J gene lost 8 bases, with 21 bases spanning the gap. The germline V gene has CDR1 SGHVS and CDR2 FQNEAQ. For the CDR3, the DNA is TGTGCCAGCAGCGTACGGGTATTGGCTTCGGGAGGCTACACCTTC. Protein sequence: CASSVRVLASGGYTF.

CDR3 sequence: CASFRGLANNEQFF. The CDR3 nucleotides read TGTGCCAGCTTTCGCGGACTAGCGAACAATGAGCAGTTCTTC. The J gene is TRBJ2-1, the V gene TRBV28; 9 bases map to TRBD2. Germline CDR1 and CDR2: MDHEN and SYDVKM. The ends lost 8 bases at V and 5 bases at J; junction bases unmatched: 7. This CDR3 is built from 14 residues.

The table lists this clone with a few counts. The chain joins TRBV2 to TRBJ1-2; D gene uncertain. In germline, CDR1 is SNHLY, CDR2 FYNNEI. The CDR3 contains 15 residues. The ends were cut back, 11 bases at V and 1 base at J, with 20 bases in the middle. Written as DNA, the CDR3 is TGTGCCGGATTAGATTCGGGTCCCTTTAACTATGGCTACACCTTC. It encodes CAGLDSGPFNYGYTF.

V usage is TRBV4-2 and J usage is TRBJ2-1; D may match TRBD1 or TRBD2 (6 bases each). The V end lost 1 base, the J end lost 10 bases, and 11 bases lay between the germline ends. The germline V gene has CDR1 LGHNA and CDR2 YNFKEQ. CDR3 length: 13 residues. The CDR3 DNA sequence: TGTGCCAGCAGCCAAGTGGGGGCGGGGGAGCAGTTCTTC. The encoded protein is CASSQVGAGEQFF.

The V call is TRBV21-1, the J call TRBJ2-7; TRBD2 reflects the table's D call only, with no check against the DNA. TRBV21-1 is a listed pseudogene. CDR3 length: 14 amino acids. Here the CDR3 DNA reads TGTGCCAGCAGCAGGGGGGGTCGTACCTACGAGCAGTACTTC. Its translation is CASSRGGRTYEQYF.

V and J are TRBV27 and TRBJ2-1; 8 bases line up with TRBD2. CDR1 MNHEY and CDR2 SMNVEV come from the germline V gene (reference sequence). The V gene end was trimmed by 2 bases and the J gene end by 7 bases; junction bases not matched to a gene: 7. CDR3 size: 15 residues. CDR3 protein: CASSLGAGVRNEQFF. The CDR3 DNA reads as TGTGCCAGCAGTTTAGGAGCGGGAGTAAGGAATGAGCAGTTCTTC.

DNA for the CDR3: TGTGCCAGCATTAGACAGTTGCAAGAGACCCAGTACTTC. This translates into CASIRQLQETQYF. This rearrangement joins TRBV6-1 to TRBJ2-5; perhaps TRBD1 as D (5 bases). Germline V lookup: CDR1 MNHNS, CDR2 SASEGT. Trimming removed 7 bases from V and 2 bases from J, with 11 bases in between. The CDR3 spans 13 residues.